This TCR beta chain was sequenced in a study of TIL therapy for anti-PD-1-resistant metastatic lung cancer. Study-wide points: Compared with baseline intratumoral T cells, expanded TIL cultures were more clonal and less diverse (around 5.7% vs 31%). Many TIL product clones were absent from baseline tumor, suggesting clonal contraction.

Time point described: pre-treatment sample, taken before nivolumab and TIL therapy. The tumor samples were excised metastases, mostly pleural nodules or supraclavicular lymph nodes. A note on this clone: Antigen unknown.

Between the trimmed V and J ends, which lost 6 bases and 3 bases, there was a span of 9 bases. The CDR3 is 13 amino acids. Germline assignment: CDR1 MDHEN and CDR2 SYDVKM. The libraries were made with immunoSEQ v3. Libraries were prepared by immunoSEQ multiplex PCR; TCRdb keeps only in-frame clonotypes and omits some of them. The repertoire includes 95,000 or so clones, roughly two thirds of them detected once, and roughly 9.8% sits in the top ten. The receptor comes from a person aged 25 to 85 with non-small cell lung cancer. The chain recombines TRBV28 with TRBJ2-1, with a possible D match to TRBD2 (5 bases). Specimen: tumor tissue, collected at baseline. CDR3 DNA sequence: TGTGCCAGCAGATCCGGGATCTACAATGAGCAGTTCTTC. It translates to CASRSGIYNEQFF. The full variable domain, completed using reference TRBV28 and TRBJ2-1, is DVKVTQSSRYLVKRTGEKVFLECVQDMDHENMFWYRQDPGLGLRLIYFSYDVKMKEKGDIPEGYSVSREKKERFSLILESASTNQTSMYLCASRSGIYNEQFFGPGTRLTVL.